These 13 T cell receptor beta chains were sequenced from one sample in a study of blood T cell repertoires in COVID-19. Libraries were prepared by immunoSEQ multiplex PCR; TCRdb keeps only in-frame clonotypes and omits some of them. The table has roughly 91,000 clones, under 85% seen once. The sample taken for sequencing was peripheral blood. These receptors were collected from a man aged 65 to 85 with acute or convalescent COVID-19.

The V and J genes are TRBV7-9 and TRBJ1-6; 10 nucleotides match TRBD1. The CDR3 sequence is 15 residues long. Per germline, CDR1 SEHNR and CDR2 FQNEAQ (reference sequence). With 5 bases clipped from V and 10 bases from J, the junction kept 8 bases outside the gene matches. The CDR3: CASSQSGTGESPLHF. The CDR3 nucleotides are TGTGCCAGCAGCCAATCCGGGACAGGGGAATCACCCCTCCACTTT. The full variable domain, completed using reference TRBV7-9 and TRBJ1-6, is DTGVSQNPRHKITKRGQNVTFRCDPISEHNRLYWYRQTLGQGPEFLTYFQNEAQLEKSRLLSDRFSAERPKGSFSTLEIQRTEQGDSAMYLCASSQSGTGESPLHFGNGTRLTVT.

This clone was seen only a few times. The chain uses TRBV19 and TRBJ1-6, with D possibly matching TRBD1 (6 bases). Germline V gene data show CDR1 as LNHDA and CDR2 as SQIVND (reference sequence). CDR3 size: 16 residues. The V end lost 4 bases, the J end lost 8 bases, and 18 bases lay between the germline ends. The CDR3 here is CASSTHPDRWDSPLHF. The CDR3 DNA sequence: TGTGCCAGTAGTACCCATCCCGACAGGTGGGATTCACCCCTCCACTTT.

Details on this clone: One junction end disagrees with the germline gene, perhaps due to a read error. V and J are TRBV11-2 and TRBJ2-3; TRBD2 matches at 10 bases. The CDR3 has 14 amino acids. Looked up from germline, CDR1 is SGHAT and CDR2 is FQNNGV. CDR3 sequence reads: CASSSLPSGGGHWF. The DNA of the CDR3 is TGTGCCAGCAGCTCCCTTCCTAGCGGGGGCGGACATTGGTTT.

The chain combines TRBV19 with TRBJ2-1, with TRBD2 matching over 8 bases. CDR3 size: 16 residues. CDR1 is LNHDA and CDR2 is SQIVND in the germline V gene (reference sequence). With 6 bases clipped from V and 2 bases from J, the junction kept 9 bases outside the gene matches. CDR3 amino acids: CASSPRDGGAYNEQFF. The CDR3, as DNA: TGTGCCAGTAGCCCAAGAGACGGGGGGGCCTACAATGAGCAGTTCTTC. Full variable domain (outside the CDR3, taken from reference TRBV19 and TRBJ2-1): DGGITQSPKYLFRKEGQNVTLSCEQNLNHDAMYWYRQDPGQGLRLIYYSQIVNDFQKGDIAEGYSVSREKKESFPLTVTSAQKNPTAFYLCASSPRDGGAYNEQFFGPGTRLTVL.

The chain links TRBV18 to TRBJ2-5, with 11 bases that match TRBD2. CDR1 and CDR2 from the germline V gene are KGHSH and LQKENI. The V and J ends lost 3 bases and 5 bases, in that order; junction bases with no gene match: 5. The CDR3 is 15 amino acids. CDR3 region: CASSPLAGGRETQYF. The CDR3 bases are TGTGCCAGCTCACCCCTAGCGGGGGGTCGGGAGACCCAGTACTTC.

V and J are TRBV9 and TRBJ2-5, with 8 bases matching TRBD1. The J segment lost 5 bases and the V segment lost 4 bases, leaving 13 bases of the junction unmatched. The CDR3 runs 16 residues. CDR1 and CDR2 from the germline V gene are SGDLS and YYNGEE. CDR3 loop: CASSPRDRPPPETQYF. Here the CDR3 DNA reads TGTGCCAGCAGCCCCAGGGACAGGCCCCCCCCGGAGACCCAGTACTTC.

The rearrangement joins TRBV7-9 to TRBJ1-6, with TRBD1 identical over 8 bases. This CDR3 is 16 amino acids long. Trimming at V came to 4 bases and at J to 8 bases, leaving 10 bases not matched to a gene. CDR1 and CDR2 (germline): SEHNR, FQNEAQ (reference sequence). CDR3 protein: CASSSNKDRVDSPLHF. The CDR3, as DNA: TGTGCCAGCAGCTCCAATAAGGACAGGGTCGATTCACCCCTCCACTTT.

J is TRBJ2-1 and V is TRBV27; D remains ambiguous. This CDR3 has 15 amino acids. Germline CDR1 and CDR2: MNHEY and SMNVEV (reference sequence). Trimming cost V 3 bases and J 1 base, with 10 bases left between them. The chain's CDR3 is CASSLATSSYNEQFF. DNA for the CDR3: TGTGCCAGCAGTTTGGCCACGTCGTCCTACAATGAGCAGTTCTTC.

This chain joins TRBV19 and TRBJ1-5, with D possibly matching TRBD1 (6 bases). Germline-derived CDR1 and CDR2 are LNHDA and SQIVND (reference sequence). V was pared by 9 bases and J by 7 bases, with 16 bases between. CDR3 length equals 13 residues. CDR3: CASSPGAAQPQHF. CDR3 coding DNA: TGTGCCAGCAGCCCAGGGGCGGCACAGCCCCAGCATTTT. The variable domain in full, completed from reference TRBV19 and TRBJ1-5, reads DGGITQSPKYLFRKEGQNVTLSCEQNLNHDAMYWYRQDPGQGLRLIYYSQIVNDFQKGDIAEGYSVSREKKESFPLTVTSAQKNPTAFYLCASSPGAAQPQHFGDGTRLSIL.

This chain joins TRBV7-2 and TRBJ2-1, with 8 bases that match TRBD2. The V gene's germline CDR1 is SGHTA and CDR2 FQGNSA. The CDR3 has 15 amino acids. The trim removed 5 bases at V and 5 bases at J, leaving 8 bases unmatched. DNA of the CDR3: TGTGCCAGCAGCAAAAGCGGGGGCTCTCACAATGAGCAGTTCTTC. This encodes CASSKSGGSHNEQFF.

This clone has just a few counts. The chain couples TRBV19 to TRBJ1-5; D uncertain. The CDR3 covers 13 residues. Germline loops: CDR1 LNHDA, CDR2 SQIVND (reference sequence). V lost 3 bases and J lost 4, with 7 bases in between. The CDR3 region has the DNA TGTGCCAGTAGTATGCTGAGAAATCAGCCCCAGCATTTT. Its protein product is CASSMLRNQPQHF.

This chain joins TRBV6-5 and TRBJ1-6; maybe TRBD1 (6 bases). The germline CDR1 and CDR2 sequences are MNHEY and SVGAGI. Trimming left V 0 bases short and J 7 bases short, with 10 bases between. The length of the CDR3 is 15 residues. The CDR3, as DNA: TGTGCCAGCAGTTACTCCCCAGGGGCAAATTCACCCCTCCACTTT. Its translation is CASSYSPGANSPLHF.

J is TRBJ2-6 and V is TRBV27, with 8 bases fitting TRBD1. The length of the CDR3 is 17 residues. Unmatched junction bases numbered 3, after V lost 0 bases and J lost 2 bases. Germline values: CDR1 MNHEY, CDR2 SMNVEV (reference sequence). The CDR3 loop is CASSLSIRGPGANVLTF. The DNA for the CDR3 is TGTGCCAGCAGTTTATCCATCAGGGGGCCTGGGGCCAACGTCCTGACTTTC.